The clone carrying this T cell receptor beta chain was seen only once. Its cognate antigen is unknown. This sample is drawn from a study of CD8+CD57+ T cells in acquired aplastic anemia. Study as a whole: Sorted CD4+ and CD8+ cells gave an average of 3.2 ug of DNA. Mean read depth for CD4+ cells from healthy donors was approximately 10 million. General study results and limits: Patients and controls were found to share twenty-nine CD8+ CDR3 sequences. Patients and controls were not found to differ significantly in CD8+ Simpson's diversity.

This CDR3 contains 15 residues. V dropped 8 bases and J dropped 8 bases, with 19 bases sitting between them. The germline V gene has CDR1 MNHEY and CDR2 SVGEGT. Genomic DNA served as template for TCR beta VDJ and CDR3 profiling. MiXCR, applied by TCRdb to the reads, yields one record per CDR3 protein. The data contain about 130,000 distinct CDR3 sequences, 35% to 50% of them singletons. The clonotype originates from a human donor in good health, serving as a control. This chain joins TRBV6-2 or TRBV6-3 and TRBJ1-6; D remains ambiguous. Input material: sorted CD4+, CD8+, or CD8+CD57+ T cells (not recorded which) from PBMCs. CDR3 protein: CASALIPNGDSPLHF. The CDR3 DNA is TGTGCCAGCGCCCTAATCCCCAATGGCGATTCACCCCTCCACTTT.